This T cell receptor (beta chain) appears in the sequencing data of a study of sequential checkpoint blockade in melanoma. Study context: DNA from 90 to 100 pretreatment tumor samples underwent TCRβ immunosequencing.

Study-level findings and limits: Rising tumor T-cell fraction and clonality meant about 30 times likelier benefit.

Indicated treatment: randomized to nivolumab then ipilimumab (arm A) or the reverse (arm B). For this clone: The antigen is unknown.

The V gene lost 6 bases and the J gene lost 2 bases, with 18 bases spanning the gap. From germline, CDR1 is LNHDA and CDR2 SQIVND (reference sequence). The length of the CDR3 is 16 residues. TCRdb keeps only in-frame clones here, not all; method: immunoSEQ multiplex PCR. The table includes about 21,000 clones, more than 25% detected once. This chain connects TRBV19 to TRBJ2-3; weak D call: TRBD2 (6 bases). This TCR derives from a human donor with melanoma. The sequencing here drew on tumor tissue (inferred from file names), taken from a patient given nivolumab and ipilimumab in sequence. The CDR3 DNA is TGTGCCAGTAGGGGTTACGTGGGGGGTTCCACAGATACGCAGTATTTT. Translating it yields CASRGYVGGSTDTQYF.